This TCR beta chain originates from a study of OX40 agonist ivuxolimab in advanced cancers. About the research overall: Partial responses were observed in three patients, of whom one had hepatocellular carcinoma and two had cutaneous melanoma. Notes on the study in general: Both CD4+ and CD8+ T cell populations in blood had undergone clonal expansion by week 6 at 0.1 to 3.0 mg/kg.

TCRdb keeps only in-frame clones here, not all; method: immunoSEQ multiplex PCR. The sample lists approximately 60,000 clones, around 87% occurring once. About this clone: The antigen is undetermined.

The specimen was CD4+ or CD8+ T cells sorted from blood, collected in a trial of the OX40 agonist ivuxolimab. This receptor was obtained from an adult with an advanced solid tumor such as melanoma, head and neck, liver or kidney cancer.

CDR3 nucleotides: TGTGCCAGCAGCACTAACAGGGGCCCCTACACTGAAGCTTTCTTT. It translates to CASSTNRGPYTEAFF. J is TRBJ1-1 and V is TRBV11-1, with 7 bases lining up with TRBD1. Losses at the gene ends were 5 bases for V and 3 bases for J; bases not matched to a gene: 9. CDR1 is SGHAT and CDR2 is FQDESV in the germline V gene (reference sequence). The CDR3 covers 15 residues.